This is a list of T cell receptor beta chains from one sample in a study of CD8 T cells in Susac syndrome. TCRdb re-called the immunoSEQ multiplex PCR reads with MiXCR, one entry per CDR3 protein. The profile shows 150,000 to 200,000 distinct CDR3 sequences, more than 90% of them singletons. Sequenced input: CD4+ T cells from PBMCs. These receptors were obtained from a human donor in good health. The CDR3 runs from the conserved cysteine through the conserved F or W. A D gene is named only where the DNA matches it firmly. The size field is filled for only some rows; it gives once, few, many or a size class.

-	TRBV18	TRBJ2-3	-	CASSPVGDTDTQYF	TGTGCCAGCTCACCGGTCGGAGACACAGATACGCAGTATTTT
-	TRBV29-1	TRBJ2-1	TRBD2	CSVGLAGGSSSYNEQFF	TGCAGCGTCGGACTAGCGGGGGGGTCCAGCTCCTACAATGAGCAGTTCTTC
-	TRBV2	TRBJ1-6	TRBD1	CASSEDRQLYNSPLHF	TGTGCCAGCAGTGAGGACAGGCAACTCTATAATTCACCCCTCCACTTT
-	TRBV9	TRBJ1-6	-	CASSWGTDSPLHF	TGTGCCAGCAGTTGGGGGACCGATTCACCCCTCCACTTT
-	TRBV7-9	TRBJ1-1	TRBD1	CASSRTGIPEAFF	TGTGCCAGCAGCCGGACAGGAATTCCCGAAGCTTTCTTT
-	TRBV20-1	TRBJ1-1	-	CSARYPDPGEEAFF	TGCAGTGCTAGATACCCGGACCCCGGTGAAGAAGCTTTCTTT
-	TRBV10-3	TRBJ2-7	-	CAISEMWKGRQDEQYF	TGTGCCATCAGTGAGATGTGGAAGGGCCGACAGGACGAGCAGTACTTC
-	TRBV30	TRBJ1-2	-	CAWREGSTYGYTF	TGTGCCTGGAGGGAGGGTAGTACCTATGGCTACACTTTC
-	TRBV2	TRBJ2-5	TRBD1	CASKDTGQGWTQYF	TGTGCCAGCAAAGATACGGGACAGGGGTGGACCCAGTACTTC
-	TRBV18	TRBJ2-6	-	CASSPQDGLVGSGANVLTF	TGTGCCAGCTCACCACAAGACGGTCTTGTAGGCTCTGGGGCCAACGTCCTGACTTTC
-	TRBV29-1	TRBJ2-5	-	CSVGSGIQETQYF	TGCAGCGTTGGTTCCGGGATCCAAGAGACCCAGTACTTC
-	TRBV30	TRBJ1-1	-	CAWSVTQGSTEAFF	TGTGCCTGGAGTGTAACCCAGGGGAGCACTGAAGCTTTCTTT
-	TRBV7-9	TRBJ2-1	TRBD2	CASSYLAGAYNEQFF	TGTGCCAGCAGCTACCTAGCGGGGGCCTACAATGAGCAGTTCTTC
-	TRBV5-6	TRBJ1-1	-	CASSFPSHTEAFF	TGTGCCAGCAGCTTTCCATCGCACACTGAAGCTTTCTTT
-	TRBV3-1	TRBJ1-5	-	CASSPTGFDQPQHF	TGTGCCAGCAGCCCGACGGGCTTCGATCAGCCCCAGCATTTT
-	TRBV9	TRBJ2-1	TRBD1	CASSVLRDSSYNEQFF	TGTGCCAGCAGCGTGCTCCGGGACAGTTCCTACAATGAGCAGTTCTTC
-	TRBV3-1	TRBJ2-2	-	CASSPRVSTGELFF	TGTGCCAGCAGCCCAAGGGTATCCACCGGGGAGCTGTTTTTT
-	TRBV15	TRBJ2-7	-	CATSRPPGTINEQYF	TGTGCCACCAGCAGACCTCCCGGGACAATAAACGAGCAGTACTTC
-	TRBV2	TRBJ1-5	TRBD1	CASREQGYSNQPQHF	TGTGCCAGCAGGGAACAGGGGTATAGCAATCAGCCCCAGCATTTT
-	TRBV30	TRBJ2-2	-	CAWRTRPGTGELFF	TGTGCCTGGAGAACCCGGCCAGGTACCGGGGAGCTGTTTTTT
-	TRBV3-1	TRBJ2-7	TRBD2	CASSQELAGVREQYF	TGTGCCAGCAGCCAAGAACTAGCGGGGGTACGCGAGCAGTACTTC
-	TRBV15	TRBJ2-3	TRBD2	CATSRVSGGPDTQYF	TGTGCCACCAGCAGAGTTAGCGGGGGTCCAGATACGCAGTATTTT
once	TRBV20-1	TRBJ2-5	TRBD2	CSARVGLAVPPPKTQYF	TGCAGTGCTAGAGTGGGTCTAGCGGTTCCCCCACCGAAGACCCAGTACTTC
-	TRBV4-2	TRBJ1-2	TRBD1	CASSQKDRESYGYTF	TGTGCCAGCAGCCAAAAGGACAGGGAGTCCTATGGCTACACCTTC
-	TRBV29-1	TRBJ2-3	-	CSVDVGSDTQYF	TGCAGCGTTGATGTCGGCTCAGATACGCAGTATTTT
-	TRBV7-9	TRBJ1-1	-	CASSLVLGGDEAFF	TGTGCCAGCAGCTTAGTACTGGGCGGGGATGAAGCTTTCTTT
-	TRBV7-2	TRBJ2-5	TRBD2	CASSPQKASGQETQYF	TGTGCCAGCAGCCCGCAGAAGGCTAGCGGGCAAGAGACCCAGTACTTC
-	TRBV7-9	TRBJ1-2	TRBD1	CASRARDRANYGYTF	TGTGCCAGCAGGGCCCGGGACAGGGCCAACTATGGCTACACCTTC
-	TRBV19	TRBJ2-1	-	CASSRQGSSYNEQFF	TGTGCCAGTAGTAGGCAGGGGAGCTCCTACAATGAGCAGTTCTTC
-	TRBV2	TRBJ2-3	TRBD2	CASRLDRGGKDTQYF	TGTGCCAGCAGACTCGACCGGGGGGGCAAAGATACGCAGTATTTT
-	TRBV20-1	TRBJ2-3	-	CRTFRDTQYF	TGCAGGACCTTTAGGGATACGCAGTATTTT
-	TRBV5-4	TRBJ2-7	TRBD2	CASSLRGEGYEQYF	TGTGCCAGCAGCTTAAGAGGGGAGGGCTACGAGCAGTACTTC
-	TRBV30	TRBJ2-5	-	CAWSYSGRQETQYF	TGTGCCTGGAGTTACTCCGGGCGGCAAGAGACCCAGTACTTC
-	TRBV3-1	TRBJ2-1	-	CASSQGGRVAGNEQFF	TGTGCCAGCAGCCAAGGGGGCAGGGTGGCGGGCAATGAGCAGTTCTTC
-	TRBV6-6	TRBJ1-1	TRBD1	CASSRQGMNTEAFF	TGTGCCAGCAGTCGACAGGGCATGAACACTGAAGCTTTCTTT
-	TRBV30	TRBJ1-6	-	CAWSERANSPLHF	TGTGCCTGGTCGGAGCGTGCTAATTCACCCCTCCACTTT
-	TRBV20-1	TRBJ2-3	TRBD1	CSARVPLPGQGPSSTDTQYF	TGCAGTGCTAGAGTGCCCCTACCGGGACAGGGGCCTTCTAGCACAGATACGCAGTATTTT
once	TRBV29-1	TRBJ2-3	-	CSVSLVSTDTQYF	TGCAGCGTGTCCTTAGTAAGCACAGATACGCAGTATTTT
-	TRBV29-1	TRBJ2-3	TRBD2	CSARGTGGDTQYF	TGCAGCGCCCGGGGGACGGGGGGAGATACGCAGTATTTT
-	TRBV12-3/TRBV12-4	TRBJ1-1	-	CASSRQEAFF	TGTGCCAGCAGTAGACAAGAAGCTTTCTTT
-	TRBV2	TRBJ1-5	-	CASHMYSNQPQHF	TGTGCCAGCCACATGTATAGCAATCAGCCCCAGCATTTT